Each of the 19 T cell receptor beta chains below was sequenced from the same sample in a study of T cell changes during pregnancy in multiple sclerosis. Sequenced by immunoSEQ multiplex PCR; TCRdb stores in-frame clones only, minus some. The sample carries tens of thousands of clones, roughly 93% recorded once. The sequencing used peripheral blood, collected after pregnancy. These receptors were collected from a female donor with multiple sclerosis, enrolled in a pregnancy study.

This clone was seen more than once but under ten times. This chain uses TRBV29-1 with TRBJ2-1; 10 bases match TRBD1. V dropped 4 bases and J dropped 5; count of bases not matched to a gene: 8. Per germline, CDR1 SQVTM and CDR2 ANQGSEA. The CDR3 covers 15 residues. The CDR3 region has the DNA TGCAGCGTTGCCAGACGGGACAGGGGTGACAATGAGCAGTTCTTC. It is translated as CSVARRDRGDNEQFF.

The J gene is TRBJ2-1, the V gene TRBV6-6; unclear D gene. V was trimmed by 6 bases and J by 1 base, leaving 10 bases between them. In germline, CDR1 is MNHNY, CDR2 SVGAGI (reference sequence). The CDR3 is made up of 14 amino acids. CDR3 sequence (DNA): TGTGCCAGCAGAAACGACTGGTCCTACAATGAGCAGTTCTTC. This gives the protein CASRNDWSYNEQFF.

V is TRBV4-2 and J is TRBJ2-2; TRBD1 agrees at 7 bases. Germline lookup yields CDR1 LGHNA and CDR2 YNFKEQ. Trimming took 2 bases from V and 2 from J; bases not matched to a gene: 11. The CDR3 sequence is 18 residues long. DNA of the CDR3: TGTGCCAGCAGCCAAACCGGGACAGCCTTTTTAAACACCGGGGAGCTGTTTTTT. It codes for CASSQTGTAFLNTGELFF.

The chain is built from TRBV19 and TRBJ1-1; a weak D match, TRBD1 (5 bases). From germline, CDR1 is LNHDA and CDR2 SQIVND (reference sequence). The length of the CDR3 is 15 residues. Trimming took 5 bases from V and 0 from J, leaving 13 bases between them. This CDR3 reads CASSPRKGMNTEAFF. In DNA, the CDR3 is TGTGCCAGTAGTCCTCGAAAGGGGATGAACACTGAAGCTTTCTTT.

The genes are TRBV6-5 and TRBJ2-2, with a tentative D call TRBD2 (7 bases). V lost 1 base and J 5 bases, leaving 11 bases between the germline ends. This CDR3 has 15 amino acids. Per the germline V gene, CDR1 is MNHEY and CDR2 is SVGAGI. Written as DNA, the CDR3 is TGTGCCAGCAGTTACTGGGGGGGCAGTACCGGGGAGCTGTTTTTT. Translated, it gives CASSYWGGSTGELFF.

V usage is TRBV27 and J usage is TRBJ1-1; 8 bases are a match to TRBD1. With V trimmed by 4 bases and J by 10 bases, 11 bases remained unmatched. This CDR3 comprises 14 residues. Germline CDR1 MNHEY, CDR2 SMNVEV (reference sequence). The CDR3 protein is CASSSRTGMIRAFF. CDR3 DNA sequence: TGTGCCAGCAGTTCCCGGACAGGGATGATTCGAGCTTTCTTT.

The chain couples TRBV7-2 to TRBJ2-5, with 7 bases that match TRBD1. The CDR3 covers 13 residues. V shed 6 bases and J 8 bases; nucleotides not matched to a gene: 9. Germline V gene data show CDR1 as SGHTA and CDR2 as FQGNSA. CDR3 bases: TGTGCCAGCAGTGACAGGGACAAGAGAACCCAGTACTTC. Protein sequence: CASSDRDKRTQYF.

The rearrangement joins TRBV19 to TRBJ2-3, with TRBD1 identical over 8 bases. The germline V gene has CDR1 LNHDA and CDR2 SQIVND (reference sequence). Trimming cost V 1 base and J 1 base; bases outside gene matches: 4. This CDR3 is 16 amino acids long. The CDR3 loop is CASSIGTGSGTDTQYF. CDR3 bases: TGTGCCAGTAGTATAGGGACAGGGTCTGGCACAGATACGCAGTATTTT. Looking up the rest from reference TRBV19 and TRBJ2-3 gives the full variable domain: DGGITQSPKYLFRKEGQNVTLSCEQNLNHDAMYWYRQDPGQGLRLIYYSQIVNDFQKGDIAEGYSVSREKKESFPLTVTSAQKNPTAFYLCASSIGTGSGTDTQYFGPGTRLTVL.

This clone appeared once. The chain carries TRBV16 and TRBJ2-5; 7 nucleotides agree with TRBD1. The CDR3 covers 15 residues. Unmatched junction bases numbered 10, after V lost 4 bases and J lost 5 bases. Per germline, CDR1 KGHSY and CDR2 FQNENV. The CDR3 reads CASSRKGAAGETQYF. The CDR3, as DNA: TGTGCCAGCAGCCGAAAGGGGGCAGCCGGGGAGACCCAGTACTTC.

The chain joins TRBV10-3 to TRBJ1-5; TRBD1 agrees at 7 bases. Germline assignment: CDR1 ENHRY and CDR2 SYGVKD. Unmatched junction bases numbered 2, after V lost 4 bases and J lost 2 bases. This CDR3 region has 14 residues. The DNA for the CDR3 is TGTGCCATCAGTGTGCAGGGGGGCAATCAGCCCCAGCATTTT. Residues: CAISVQGGNQPQHF.

The chain employs TRBV18 and TRBJ2-2; TRBD1 agrees at 10 bases. The CDR3 runs 17 residues. J gave up 4 bases and V 3 bases, and 8 bases lay outside the gene matches. CDR1 and CDR2 from the germline V gene are KGHSH and LQKENI. The CDR3 sequence is CASSPSSGTGATGELFF. The DNA of the CDR3 is TGTGCCAGCTCACCCTCCTCCGGGACAGGGGCCACCGGGGAGCTGTTTTTT.

This rearrangement joins TRBV4-3 to TRBJ2-2, with 9 nucleotides matching TRBD2. The junction had 6 bases not matched to a gene; V was cut back by 0 bases and J by 4 bases. CDR1 and CDR2 (germline): LGHNA, YSLEER. The CDR3 loop spans 17 amino acids. CDR3: CASSQETSGVFTGELFF. CDR3 nucleotides: TGCGCCAGCAGCCAAGAGACTAGCGGAGTATTCACCGGGGAGCTGTTTTTT.

V and J are TRBV6-1 and TRBJ1-1; 7 nucleotides align to TRBD1. The CDR3 sequence is 14 residues long. V lost 3 bases to trimming and J lost 7 bases; unmatched junction nucleotides: 8. Germline values: CDR1 MNHNS, CDR2 SASEGT. The DNA of the CDR3 is TGTGCCAGCAGTGAGTTAGGGGGCGAAAGTGAAGCTTTCTTT. It is translated as CASSELGGESEAFF.

The chain couples TRBV7-2 to TRBJ2-5, with 16 bases identical to TRBD2. Trimming cost V 6 bases and J 4 bases; bases outside gene matches: 2. CDR1 is SGHTA and CDR2 is FQGNSA in the germline V gene. The CDR3 loop spans 15 amino acids. This CDR3 reads CASRGLAGGGETQYF. Written as DNA, the CDR3 is TGTGCCAGCAGGGGACTAGCGGGAGGGGGAGAGACCCAGTACTTC.

This chain joins TRBV5-8 and TRBJ2-3; D not resolved. The CDR3 runs 13 residues. Trimming cost V 4 bases and J 1 base, with 7 bases left between them. The germline gives CDR1 SGHTS, CDR2 YDEGEE. CDR3 DNA sequence: TGTGCCAGCAGCCGTCCAGGCACAGATACGCAGTATTTT. This sequence encodes CASSRPGTDTQYF.

V is TRBV10-3 and J is TRBJ2-7; a possible D gene is TRBD1 (6 bases). The germline gives CDR1 ENHRY, CDR2 SYGVKD. Trimming took 2 bases from V and 6 from J, leaving 11 bases between them. This CDR3 is built from 13 residues. The CDR3 nucleotides read TGTGCCATCAGTGAGGTTTCAGGGGTCGAGCAGTACTTC. Its translation is CAISEVSGVEQYF.

The chain uses TRBV7-9 and TRBJ2-6; TRBD2 agrees at 10 bases. CDR1 and CDR2 (germline): SEHNR, FQNEAQ (reference sequence). This CDR3 comprises 16 residues. V was pared by 6 bases and J by 2 bases, with 4 bases of the junction left unmatched. The CDR3 spells CASSYTSGTGANVLTF. The DNA of the CDR3 is TGTGCCAGCAGTTATACTAGCGGGACTGGGGCCAACGTCCTGACTTTC.

This clone is a singleton in its sample. This chain uses TRBV10-3 with TRBJ1-3; no clear D. Trimming removed 3 bases at V and 4 bases at J, with 19 bases between. Germline assignment: CDR1 ENHRY and CDR2 SYGVKD. CDR3 length equals 17 residues. CDR3: CAISELPLVLRGNTIYF. CDR3 bases: TGTGCCATCAGTGAATTGCCCTTGGTACTCCGGGGAAACACCATATATTTT.

The chain links TRBV7-6 to TRBJ2-7; 12 bases align to TRBD2. This CDR3 spans 17 amino acids. V dropped 5 bases and J dropped 0; count of bases not matched to a gene: 8. Germline V gene data show CDR1 as SGHVS and CDR2 as FNYEAQ. The CDR3 is CASSRRTSGTTSYEQYF. CDR3 coding DNA: TGTGCCAGCAGCCGCAGGACTAGCGGGACCACCTCCTACGAGCAGTACTTC.